This is a list of T cell receptor beta chains from one sample in a study of blood T cell repertoires in COVID-19. Produced via immunoSEQ multiplex PCR; TCRdb's table is partial and in-frame only. Among 70,000 to 100,000 clones listed, around nine tenths were seen once. Sequencing was carried out using peripheral blood. These receptors were collected from an older woman with COVID-19, enrolled during active disease. The CDR3 runs from the conserved cysteine through the conserved F or W. The order of the fields is CDR3 protein, CDR3 DNA, clone size, V gene, J gene, D gene. D genes are given only for firm matches. Expanded clones are given a class, and other clones once, few, many or no size at all.

CDR3 protein: CASSLVRQGDSPLHF; CDR3 DNA: TGTGCCAGCAGCTTAGTGCGGCAGGGGGATTCACCCCTCCACTTT; clone size: NA; V gene: TRBV7-2; J gene: TRBJ1-6; D gene: TRBD1
CDR3 protein: CASSEGGGYTF; CDR3 DNA: TGTGCCAGCAGTGAGGGGGGAGGCTACACCTTC; clone size: NA; V gene: TRBV6-1; J gene: TRBJ1-2; D gene: NA
CDR3 protein: CASSAGTGGGYGYTF; CDR3 DNA: TGTGCCAGCAGCGCAGGGACAGGGGGTGGCTATGGCTACACCTTC; clone size: NA; V gene: TRBV5-4; J gene: TRBJ1-2; D gene: TRBD1
CDR3 protein: CAISDWAGSNSPPHF; CDR3 DNA: TGTGCCATCAGTGATTGGGCAGGGTCTAATTCACCCCCCCACTTT; clone size: NA; V gene: TRBV10-3; J gene: TRBJ1-6; D gene: NA
CDR3 protein: CASTVWGPTEAFF; CDR3 DNA: TGTGCCAGCACCGTCTGGGGGCCCACTGAAGCTTTCTTT; clone size: once; V gene: TRBV2; J gene: TRBJ1-1; D gene: NA
CDR3 protein: CASSPPAGPYGYTF; CDR3 DNA: TGTGCCAGCTCACCCCCGGCGGGACCTTATGGCTACACCTTC; clone size: NA; V gene: TRBV18; J gene: TRBJ1-2; D gene: NA
CDR3 protein: CSASVGQGRNEQFF; CDR3 DNA: TGCAGTGCTAGTGTGGGACAGGGGAGGAATGAGCAGTTCTTC; clone size: NA; V gene: TRBV20-1; J gene: TRBJ2-1; D gene: TRBD1
CDR3 protein: CASSPRAVADNSPLHF; CDR3 DNA: TGCGCCAGCAGCCCCAGAGCCGTAGCCGATAATTCACCCCTCCACTTT; clone size: NA; V gene: TRBV4-3; J gene: TRBJ1-6; D gene: NA
CDR3 protein: CAGGGLYEQYF; CDR3 DNA: TGTGCCGGAGGGGGCCTATACGAGCAGTACTTC; clone size: NA; V gene: TRBV6-5; J gene: TRBJ2-7; D gene: NA
CDR3 protein: CASSDSGNDEQYF; CDR3 DNA: TGTGCCAGCAGTGACTCGGGTAACGACGAGCAGTACTTC; clone size: NA; V gene: TRBV2; J gene: TRBJ2-7; D gene: NA
CDR3 protein: CASSPTQTGYTGELFF; CDR3 DNA: TGTGCCAGCAGCCCCACCCAGACAGGGTACACCGGGGAGCTGTTTTTT; clone size: NA; V gene: TRBV6-2/TRBV6-3; J gene: TRBJ2-2; D gene: TRBD1
CDR3 protein: CASSRKGLAGGTDTQYF; CDR3 DNA: TGTGCCAGCAGCCGGAAGGGACTAGCGGGGGGCACAGATACGCAGTATTTT; clone size: NA; V gene: TRBV3-1/TRBV3-2; J gene: TRBJ2-3; D gene: TRBD2
CDR3 protein: CASSSGGGLYNEQFF; CDR3 DNA: TGTGCCAGCAGTTCCGGGGGGGGCCTTTACAATGAGCAGTTCTTC; clone size: NA; V gene: TRBV27; J gene: TRBJ2-1; D gene: TRBD2
CDR3 protein: CASSYWQGNYGYTF; CDR3 DNA: TGTGCCAGCAGTTACTGGCAGGGGAACTATGGCTACACCTTC; clone size: NA; V gene: TRBV6-2/TRBV6-3; J gene: TRBJ1-2; D gene: NA
CDR3 protein: CASSSTGGEWTNEKLFF; CDR3 DNA: TGTGCCAGCAGCTCCACCGGGGGGGAATGGACTAATGAAAAACTGTTTTTT; clone size: NA; V gene: TRBV9; J gene: TRBJ1-4; D gene: NA
CDR3 protein: CASSVESSGEQYF; CDR3 DNA: TGTGCCAGCAGCGTAGAGAGTTCTGGCGAGCAGTACTTC; clone size: few; V gene: TRBV9; J gene: TRBJ2-7; D gene: NA
CDR3 protein: CASSEQGTETQYF; CDR3 DNA: TGTGCCAGCAGCGAACAGGGTACGGAGACCCAGTACTTC; clone size: NA; V gene: TRBV9; J gene: TRBJ2-5; D gene: NA
CDR3 protein: CATSDPFNNEQFF; CDR3 DNA: TGTGCCACCAGTGACCCCTTTAATAATGAGCAGTTCTTC; clone size: NA; V gene: TRBV24-1; J gene: TRBJ2-1; D gene: NA
CDR3 protein: CSVTKTGRGTEAFF; CDR3 DNA: TGCAGCGTTACTAAGACAGGGCGAGGAACTGAAGCTTTCTTT; clone size: NA; V gene: TRBV29-1; J gene: TRBJ1-1; D gene: TRBD1
CDR3 protein: CASSQLPRDSYYNEQFF; CDR3 DNA: TGTGCCAGCAGCCAACTCCCCCGGGACTCCTACTACAATGAGCAGTTCTTC; clone size: NA; V gene: TRBV4-2; J gene: TRBJ2-1; D gene: NA
CDR3 protein: CASRPRTGLKESYEQYF; CDR3 DNA: TGTGCAAGTCGCCCCCGGACAGGTCTTAAGGAGTCCTACGAGCAGTACTTC; clone size: once; V gene: TRBV12-2; J gene: TRBJ2-7; D gene: NA
CDR3 protein: CASSLNGGTEAFF; CDR3 DNA: TGTGCCAGCAGCCTTAACGGGGGCACTGAAGCTTTCTTT; clone size: few; V gene: TRBV6-5; J gene: TRBJ1-1; D gene: NA
CDR3 protein: CATSDLFHRDRGGRNKLFF; CDR3 DNA: TGTGCCACCAGTGATTTATTTCATCGGGACAGGGGGGGTAGAAACAAACTGTTTTTT; clone size: NA; V gene: TRBV24-1; J gene: TRBJ1-4; D gene: TRBD1
CDR3 protein: CASSRDRGKSPLHF; CDR3 DNA: TGTGCCAGCAGTCGGGACAGGGGAAAATCACCCCTCCACTTT; clone size: NA; V gene: TRBV28; J gene: TRBJ1-6; D gene: TRBD1
CDR3 protein: CASTKGMNTEAFF; CDR3 DNA: TGTGCCAGCACCAAGGGGATGAACACTGAAGCTTTCTTT; clone size: NA; V gene: TRBV6-5; J gene: TRBJ1-1; D gene: NA
CDR3 protein: CASREAGNTGELFF; CDR3 DNA: TGTGCCAGCAGAGAGGCGGGGAACACCGGGGAGCTGTTTTTT; clone size: NA; V gene: TRBV14; J gene: TRBJ2-2; D gene: NA
CDR3 protein: CASGLAGALSRETQYF; CDR3 DNA: TGTGCCAGCGGACTAGCGGGGGCCCTCTCCCGGGAGACCCAGTACTTC; clone size: NA; V gene: TRBV19; J gene: TRBJ2-5; D gene: TRBD2
CDR3 protein: CSARQGEHYEQYF; CDR3 DNA: TGCAGCGCCAGACAGGGTGAACACTACGAGCAGTACTTC; clone size: NA; V gene: TRBV29-1; J gene: TRBJ2-7; D gene: TRBD1
CDR3 protein: CASSSGSTDTQYF; CDR3 DNA: TGTGCCAGCAGTAGCGGAAGCACAGATACGCAGTATTTT; clone size: once; V gene: TRBV7-9; J gene: TRBJ2-3; D gene: NA
CDR3 protein: CASSPSDRGIGYTF; CDR3 DNA: TGTGCCAGCTCACCAAGCGACAGGGGGATTGGCTACACCTTC; clone size: NA; V gene: TRBV18; J gene: TRBJ1-2; D gene: TRBD1
CDR3 protein: CASSFASGVYTDTQYF; CDR3 DNA: TGTGCCAGCAGCTTCGCTAGCGGTGTTTATACAGATACGCAGTATTTT; clone size: once; V gene: TRBV7-8; J gene: TRBJ2-3; D gene: TRBD2
CDR3 protein: CASSLSTDIAKNIQYF; CDR3 DNA: TGCGCCAGCAGCTTGTCGACAGATATAGCCAAAAACATTCAGTACTTC; clone size: NA; V gene: TRBV5-1; J gene: TRBJ2-4; D gene: NA
CDR3 protein: CASSASFQETQYF; CDR3 DNA: TGTGCCAGCAGTGCTAGTTTCCAAGAGACCCAGTACTTC; clone size: once; V gene: TRBV2; J gene: TRBJ2-5; D gene: NA
CDR3 protein: CASSPSGGKSTDTQYF; CDR3 DNA: TGTGCCAGCTCACCCTCTGGGGGGAAGAGCACAGATACGCAGTATTTT; clone size: NA; V gene: TRBV18; J gene: TRBJ2-3; D gene: NA
CDR3 protein: CASSPGTGAAYEQYF; CDR3 DNA: TGTGCCAGTAGCCCCGGGACAGGGGCGGCCTACGAGCAGTACTTC; clone size: NA; V gene: TRBV19; J gene: TRBJ2-7; D gene: TRBD1
CDR3 protein: CASSLGGPGRTEAFF; CDR3 DNA: TGTGCCAGCAGCTTAGGGGGCCCTGGTCGAACTGAAGCTTTCTTT; clone size: few; V gene: TRBV11-3; J gene: TRBJ1-1; D gene: NA
CDR3 protein: CASSLQGTTEAFF; CDR3 DNA: TGTGCCAGCAGTTTGCAGGGGACCACTGAAGCTTTCTTT; clone size: NA; V gene: TRBV12-3/TRBV12-4; J gene: TRBJ1-1; D gene: NA